This T cell receptor beta chain was captured by sequencing in a study of T cell responses to AZD1222 COVID-19 vaccine. Regarding the study as a whole: Donors in the cohort were predominantly white British and more often female, and clonal diversity was possibly underestimated. Epitopes outside B.1.351 and B.1.1.7 mutated regions reportedly drew nearly half of spike TCRs.

For this clone: Its specificity is not known.

Germline CDR1 reads SGHTA; CDR2 reads FQGTGA. The CDR3 sequence is 13 residues long. The V gene lost 8 bases and the J gene lost 2 bases, with 13 bases spanning the gap. The method was immunoSEQ multiplex PCR; TCRdb's version includes in-frame clones alone and lacks a portion of them. The sample includes over 85,000 clones, 65% to 85% seen only once; the top ten take around 4.6%. The V gene is TRBV7-3, the J gene TRBJ2-7; D ambiguous. The specimen was peripheral blood, collected on day 0 of AZD1222 vaccination. This TCR was sampled from an adult in good health. The CDR3 DNA sequence: TGTGCCAGCGCGGAAGCACGGACCTACGAGCAGTACTTC. Translated, it gives CASAEARTYEQYF.